This entry concerns a single T cell receptor (beta chain). There is no known antigen for this receptor. The sample holds no much larger clone one base away, and base qualities are not on file. This entry belongs to a study of CD8 T cells in ankylosing spondylitis (dated 2017 in TCRdb). With regard to the full study: The study profiled T cell receptor beta repertoires in healthy donors and ankylosing spondylitis patients to find disease-linked TCR variants. Samples of peripheral blood were taken, and for ankylosing spondylitis patients, synovial fluid was collected as well. In total, the full study cohort was made up of roughly 100 healthy donors and approximately 24 ankylosing spondylitis patients.

For CDR1 and CDR2, the germline V gene (reference sequence) lists DFQATT and SNEGSKA. Cut back by 2 bases and 0 bases, the V and J ends lie 8 bases apart. The CDR3 contains 13 residues, cysteine and phenylalanine counted. Only the CDR3 DNA is retained, 39 bases long and in frame from the first base. Sequencer: Illumina HiSeq 2500. TCR beta libraries were prepared by quantitative 5'-RACE with molecular barcodes. The authors processed their data as follows. To identify disease-linked TCR variants, a new computational method was used, one built on a probabilistic model of VDJ rearrangement. The public reads were run again by TCRdb, first through fastp at Q25 and then through MiXCR, and only productive beta chains were kept. Here each entry gathers all rows of one CDR3 protein and keeps the most common genes and DNA. Clone size and V and J calls follow TCRdb, not the original study. The sample data list some 130,000 distinct CDR3 sequences, and roughly 17% of these were observed just once. The ten largest account for 30% to 35% of the sample.

The study at large found these results: Blood from ankylosing spondylitis patients appeared to be characterized by a TCR beta motif composed of several highly homologous amino acid variants. The disease-linked clones were reported to be significantly enriched in matched synovial fluid samples from ankylosing spondylitis patients. Some motif variants had previously been reported in the synovial fluid and blood of reactive arthritis patients, which suggests shared mechanisms of disease initiation. The disease-linked clones showed a CD8+ phenotype and occurred at relatively low frequencies in peripheral blood.

The specimen sequenced was blood, either unsorted or a sorted T cell fraction (not recorded which). The V and J segments used are TRBV20-1 and TRBJ2-7; no D segment can be confidently identified. The TCR sequence derives from a male donor with ankylosing spondylitis. The encoded CDR3 is CSARTSSSYEQYF. The sequence in DNA is TGCAGTGCTAGAACATCGAGCTCCTACGAGCAGTACTTC.